The rows below give T cell receptor beta chains drawn from one sample of a study of blood T cell repertoires in COVID-19. Clones were sequenced by immunoSEQ multiplex PCR, and TCRdb holds only the in-frame ones, with some missing. This table holds about 300,000 clones, 90% found once. Sequencing input: peripheral blood. The source is a woman in her forties or fifties with COVID-19, enrolled during active disease. Each CDR3 is given with its conserved first and last residue. Fields, in order: J gene, V gene, CDR3 protein.

TRBJ2-5,TRBV19,CASSSFRRDQETQYF
TRBJ1-1,TRBV11-3,CASSYMSVEAFF
TRBJ2-2,TRBV11-3,CASSLDSTGTGLFF
TRBJ1-2,TRBV13,CASSPTDRFYGYTF
TRBJ1-2,TRBV10-3,CAISGWDIYGYTF
TRBJ2-1,TRBV29-1,CSAPAGGGNEQFF
TRBJ1-1,TRBV12-3/TRBV12-4,CASSFGQGIEAFF
TRBJ2-1,TRBV4-1,CASSHGLAGLNEQFF
TRBJ2-7,TRBV7-9,CASSTTSGATYEQYF
TRBJ2-1,TRBV25-1,CASSESRGAGGRTEQFF
TRBJ2-1,TRBV7-9,CASQLTRDNNEQFF
TRBJ2-4,TRBV27,CASSPWPGGRNIQYF
TRBJ1-1,TRBV30,CAWRAPGRNTEAFF
TRBJ1-1,TRBV9,CASSSWDSEAFF
TRBJ1-1,TRBV6-6,CASSPQGTPEAFF
TRBJ2-7,TRBV27,CASPSRGYEQYF
TRBJ2-7,TRBV5-1,CASSGGQRLVNSYEQYF
TRBJ2-7,TRBV7-9,CASSSGTSGSGSYEQYF
TRBJ2-2,TRBV9,CASSGTGVTGELFF
TRBJ1-5,TRBV6-1,CASSDRGGNQPQHF
TRBJ2-7,TRBV20-1,CSALLYEQYF
TRBJ1-5,TRBV6-1,CASSEGQVGQPQHF
TRBJ2-3,TRBV7-9,CASSLAAGTYLATQYF
TRBJ2-5,TRBV10-3,CAISEGVMTGFQETQYF
TRBJ2-1,TRBV29-1,CSVGAGTSNSGEQFF
TRBJ2-7,TRBV11-2,CASSSLLAGNHLSYEQYF
TRBJ1-1,TRBV18,CASSPTAMNTEAFF
TRBJ2-2,TRBV7-6,CASSPGGGLQTGELFF
TRBJ2-4,TRBV11-2,CASSLASLKNIQYF
TRBJ2-1,TRBV11-2,CASSFHIRQVQFF
TRBJ2-6,TRBV29-1,CSALGGSGANVLTF
TRBJ2-2,TRBV10-3,CAISESFGTGESGELFF
TRBJ2-7,TRBV7-9,CASSSGLAGRSLWVEQYF
TRBJ1-2,TRBV3-1/TRBV3-2,CASSQELMNYGYTF
TRBJ1-1,TRBV6-5,CASSREGITEAFF
TRBJ2-3,TRBV6-4,CASSAASGSGTQYF
TRBJ2-3,TRBV30,CAWSGLDSTDTQYF
TRBJ2-3,TRBV19,CASSQQTGAPTDTQYF
TRBJ1-1,TRBV10-1,CASSRGNTEAFF
TRBJ2-1,TRBV19,CASSMAGGRQNNEQFF
TRBJ2-7,TRBV11-2,CASSLVSGGFDEQYF
TRBJ2-2,TRBV19,CASSLAAPGQGASGELFF
TRBJ1-1,TRBV19,CASSTGTGFIAFF
TRBJ2-3,TRBV10-3,CAISESGGFTDTQYF
TRBJ2-1,TRBV30,CAWSRPLAGGWAEQFF
TRBJ1-1,TRBV29-1,CSVEDGRGNTEAFF
TRBJ1-5,TRBV29-1,CSVEEGGQPQHF
TRBJ2-2,TRBV15,CATSRDLGGASTGELFF
TRBJ2-1,TRBV19,CASTHPYGTPHNNEQFF
TRBJ2-7,TRBV10-1,CASSEGSGRPEQYF
TRBJ2-1,TRBV28,CASSFPVGNEQFF
TRBJ2-1,TRBV9,CASSVALAGRYNEQFF